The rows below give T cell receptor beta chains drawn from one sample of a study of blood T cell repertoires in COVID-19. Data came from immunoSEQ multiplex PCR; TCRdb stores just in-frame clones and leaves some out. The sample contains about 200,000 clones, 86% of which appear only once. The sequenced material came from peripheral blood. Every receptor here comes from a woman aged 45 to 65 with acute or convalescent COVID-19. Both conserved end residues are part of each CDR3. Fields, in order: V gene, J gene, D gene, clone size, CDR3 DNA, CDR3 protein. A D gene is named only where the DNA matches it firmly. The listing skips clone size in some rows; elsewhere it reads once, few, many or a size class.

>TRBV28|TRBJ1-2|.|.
TGTGCCACTAATGGCTACACCTTC
CATNGYTF
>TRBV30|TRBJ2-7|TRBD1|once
TGTGCCTGGAAGGACAGGGGTGGCTACGAGCAGTACTTC
CAWKDRGGYEQYF
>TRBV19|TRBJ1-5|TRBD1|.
TGTGCCAGTAGTGCCCATTCCGGGACAGATAGCAATCAGCCCCAGCATTTT
CASSAHSGTDSNQPQHF
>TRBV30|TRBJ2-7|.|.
TGTGCCTGGAGCGACTTCGACTGGTACGAGCAGTACTTC
CAWSDFDWYEQYF
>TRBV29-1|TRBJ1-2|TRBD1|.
TGCAGCGTAGGAGGACAGGGGCGACAGGACTATGGCTACACCTTC
CSVGGQGRQDYGYTF
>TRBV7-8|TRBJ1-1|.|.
TGTGCCAGCAGCTCGACTCTAGGATACACTGAAGCTTTCTTT
CASSSTLGYTEAFF
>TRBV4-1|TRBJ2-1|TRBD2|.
TGCGCCAGCAGCCAAGAAGGGCTAGCGGGATACAATGAGCAGTTCTTC
CASSQEGLAGYNEQFF
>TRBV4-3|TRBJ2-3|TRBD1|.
TGCGCCAGCAGCCGAGACAGGGGGTTCACAGATACGCAGTATTTT
CASSRDRGFTDTQYF
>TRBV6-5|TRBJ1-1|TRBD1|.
TGTGCCAGCAGTTACTCTCAGGGGGCCAACACTGAAGCTTTCTTT
CASSYSQGANTEAFF
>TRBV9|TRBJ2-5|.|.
TGTGCCAGCAGCGTGTCAGAACAAGAGACCCAGTACTTC
CASSVSEQETQYF
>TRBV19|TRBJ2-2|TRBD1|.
TGTGCCAGTAGTATAAGGGGGCCCGGGGAGCTGTTTTTT
CASSIRGPGELFF
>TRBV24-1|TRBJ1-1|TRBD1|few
TGTGCCACCAGCCCGACAGGGGGGATGAACACTGAAGCTTTCTTT
CATSPTGGMNTEAFF
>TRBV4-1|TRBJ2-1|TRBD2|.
TGCGCCAGCAGCCAAGTCCCAGGACTAGCGGCGTACAATGAGCAGTTCTTC
CASSQVPGLAAYNEQFF
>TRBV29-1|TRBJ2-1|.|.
TGCAGCGGGGGGCGGGATGAGCAGTTCTTC
CSGGRDEQFF
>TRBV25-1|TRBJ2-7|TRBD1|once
TGTGCCAGCAGTGATGGGACAGGGATCTACGAGCAGTACTTC
CASSDGTGIYEQYF
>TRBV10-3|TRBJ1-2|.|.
TGTGCCATCAGACTCGACAGTAACTATGGCTACACCTTC
CAIRLDSNYGYTF
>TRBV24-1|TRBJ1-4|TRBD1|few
TGTGCCACCAGTGACCCAGGGACAGGGCTCGAAAAACTGTTTTTT
CATSDPGTGLEKLFF
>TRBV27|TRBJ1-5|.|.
TGTGCCAGCAGTTTTTACAATCAGCCCCAGCATTTT
CASSFYNQPQHF
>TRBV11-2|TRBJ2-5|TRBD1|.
TGTGCCAGCAGCCCCCCGACAGGGATATGGGAGACCCAGTACTTC
CASSPPTGIWETQYF
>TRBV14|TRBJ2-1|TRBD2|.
TGTGCCAGCAGCCCGAGACTAGCGGGAGGACGGCGGGGGGAGCAGTTCTTC
CASSPRLAGGRRGEQFF
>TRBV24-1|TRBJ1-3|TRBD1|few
TGTGCCACCAGTGATTTGTCCGGACAGGGGGCGAGTACGGGGACCATATATTTT
CATSDLSGQGASTGTIYF
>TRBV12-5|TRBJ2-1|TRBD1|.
TGTGCTAGTGGTTTGGCAGGGGGCAATGAGCAGTTCTTC
CASGLAGGNEQFF
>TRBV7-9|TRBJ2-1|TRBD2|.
TGTGCCAGCAGCTTTCCCCTAGCGGGAGGGGAGAATGAGCAGTTCTTC
CASSFPLAGGENEQFF
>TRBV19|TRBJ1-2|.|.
TGTGCCAGTAGTATAGATCTAAACTATGGCTACACCTTC
CASSIDLNYGYTF
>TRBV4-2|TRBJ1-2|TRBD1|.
TGTGCCAGCAGCCAGCAGACAGGGTCTAACTATGGCTACACCTTC
CASSQQTGSNYGYTF